This TCR beta chain was captured in a study of CD8 T cell repertoires and HIV-1 epitope variants. For the study at large: Each of Twenty-five Gag and Nef epitope peptides stimulated a separate culture. Findings of the study overall: The TAALDMSHF plasma variant had no responses, unlike KF9 (roughly five clonotypes) and HW9 (one).

As to this clone: The antigen is unknown.

The junction had 8 bases not matched to a gene; V was cut back by 6 bases and J by 4 bases. Looked up from germline, CDR1 is KGHSH and CDR2 is LQKENI. There are 14 residues in the CDR3. TCRdb's table, derived via immunoSEQ multiplex PCR, lists solely in-frame clones and lacks some. In the table there are over 90,000 clones, around 75% of which are singletons. The chain is built from TRBV18 and TRBJ2-5, with 7 positions matching TRBD2. The receptor comes from a male donor with HIV. The sequenced sample consisted of uncultured baseline CD8+ T cells from peripheral blood mononuclear cells (PBMCs). In nucleotides, the CDR3 is TGTGCCAGCTCCCAATCCGGGACTACAGAGACCCAGTACTTC. Its protein product is CASSQSGTTETQYF.